This T cell receptor (beta chain) was observed in a study of T cells after yellow fever vaccination. Unmatched junction bases numbered 4, after V lost 4 bases and J lost 5 bases. The CDR3 length is 14 residues. Per the germline V gene, CDR1 is SEHNR and CDR2 is FQNEAQ (reference sequence). A 5'RACE template-switching step, the method used to make TCR cDNA, added a universal primer site and UMIs. TCRdb re-called the 5' RACE reads with MiXCR, one entry per CDR3 protein. The sample includes over 150,000 distinct CDR3 sequences, approximately 6.2% of them seen just once. V is TRBV7-9 and J is TRBJ2-5; the match to TRBD2 covers 10 bases. The sample was CD4+ T cells sorted from PBMCs, taken on the day of the first yellow fever vaccination. The TCR was taken from a man aged 18 to 35 who received the YFV17D yellow fever vaccine. CDR3 DNA sequence: TGTGCCAGCAGCTATGCTAGCGGGGGCGAGACCCAGTACTTC. Translation gives CASSYASGGETQYF. Combining the CDR3 with reference TRBV7-9 and TRBJ2-5 gives the whole variable domain DTGVSQNPRHKITKRGQNVTFRCDPISEHNRLYWYRQTLGQGPEFLTYFQNEAQLEKSRLLSDRFSAERPKGSFSTLEIQRTEQGDSAMYLCASSYASGGETQYFGPGTRLLVL.